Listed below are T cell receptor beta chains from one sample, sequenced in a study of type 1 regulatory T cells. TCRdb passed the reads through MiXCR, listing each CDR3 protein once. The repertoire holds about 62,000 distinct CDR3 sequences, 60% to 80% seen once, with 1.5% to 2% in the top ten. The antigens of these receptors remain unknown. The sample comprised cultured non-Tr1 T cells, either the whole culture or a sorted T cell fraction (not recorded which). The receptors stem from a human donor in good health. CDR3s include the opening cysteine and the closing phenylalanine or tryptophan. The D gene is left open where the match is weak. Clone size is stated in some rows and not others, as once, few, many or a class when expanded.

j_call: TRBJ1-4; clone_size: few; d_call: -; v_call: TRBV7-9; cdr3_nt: TGTGCCAGCAGCTTAAGTCCAGAGGATGAAAAACTGTTTTTT; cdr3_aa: CASSLSPEDEKLFF
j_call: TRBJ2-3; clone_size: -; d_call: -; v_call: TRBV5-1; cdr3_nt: TGCGCCAGCAGCTTGGAATTTGGGGATCCCACAGATACGCAGTATTTT; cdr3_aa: CASSLEFGDPTDTQYF
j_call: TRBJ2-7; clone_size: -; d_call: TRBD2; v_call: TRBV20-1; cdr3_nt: TGCAGTGCTAGCGGGAGGGCCTACGAGCAGTACTTC; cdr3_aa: CSASGRAYEQYF
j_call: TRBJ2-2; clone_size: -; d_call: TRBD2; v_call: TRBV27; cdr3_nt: TGTGCCAGCACCGTACTATCTAGCGGGGGTCACACCGGGGAGCTGTTTTTT; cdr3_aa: CASTVLSSGGHTGELFF
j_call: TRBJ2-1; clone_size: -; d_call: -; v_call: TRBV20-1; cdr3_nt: TGCAGCGCGGATGGAGCGGCGGGATTGTCTACTAATGAGCAGTTCTTC; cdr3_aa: CSADGAAGLSTNEQFF
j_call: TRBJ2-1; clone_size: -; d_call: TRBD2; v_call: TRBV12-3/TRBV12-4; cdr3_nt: TGTGCCAGCAGCTTAAGGGAGCGGGGTCTCTCGAAGTTCTTC; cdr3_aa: CASSLRERGLSKFF
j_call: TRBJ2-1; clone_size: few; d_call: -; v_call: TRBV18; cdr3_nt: TGTGCCAGCTCACCACCAGGTAATGAGCAGTTCTTC; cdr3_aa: CASSPPGNEQFF
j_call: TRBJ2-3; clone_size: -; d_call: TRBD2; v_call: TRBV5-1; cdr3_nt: TGCGCCAGCAGCTTGGATATAGCGGGAGGCGCAGATACGCAGTATTTT; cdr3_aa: CASSLDIAGGADTQYF
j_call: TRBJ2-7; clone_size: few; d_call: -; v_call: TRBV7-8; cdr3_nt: TGTGCCAGCAGCTCGGCCCCAAACATCCCCGAGCAGTACTTC; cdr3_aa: CASSSAPNIPEQYF
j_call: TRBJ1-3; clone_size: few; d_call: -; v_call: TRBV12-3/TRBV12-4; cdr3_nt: TGTGCCAGCAGTTTGTTTGATATTGGGGGGGGCCTCTCTGGAAACACCATATATTTT; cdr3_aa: CASSLFDIGGGLSGNTIYF
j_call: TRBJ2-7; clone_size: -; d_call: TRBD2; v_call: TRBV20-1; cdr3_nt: TGCAGTGCTAGAGATCTTCATCCCGGAGTGCGGGAGGATTCCCTCGAGCAGTACTTC; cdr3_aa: CSARDLHPGVREDSLEQYF
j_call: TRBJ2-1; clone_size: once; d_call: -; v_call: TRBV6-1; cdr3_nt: TGTGCCAGCAGCACCCTCAATGAGCAGTTCTTC; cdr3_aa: CASSTLNEQFF
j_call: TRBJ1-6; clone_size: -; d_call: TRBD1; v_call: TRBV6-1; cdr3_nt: TGTGCCAGCACCTGGGACAGGGAAAATTCACCCCTCCACTTT; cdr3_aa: CASTWDRENSPLHF
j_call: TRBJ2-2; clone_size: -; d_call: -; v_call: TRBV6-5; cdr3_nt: TGTGCCAGCAGTTACGGCGCGGGGAGACCCGGGGGCGGGGAGCTGTTTTTT; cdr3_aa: CASSYGAGRPGGGELFF
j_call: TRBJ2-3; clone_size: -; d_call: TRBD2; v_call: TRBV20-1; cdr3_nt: TGCAGTGCCAGCGGGGGCACAGATACGCAGTATTTT; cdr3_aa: CSASGGTDTQYF
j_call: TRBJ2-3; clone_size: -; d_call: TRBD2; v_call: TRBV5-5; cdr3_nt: TGTGCCAGCAGCTTGTCGGGAGGGCGCACAGATACGCAGTATTTT; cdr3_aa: CASSLSGGRTDTQYF
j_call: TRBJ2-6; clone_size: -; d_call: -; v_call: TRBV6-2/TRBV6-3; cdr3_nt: TGTGCCAGCAGTCCCCCCGGGGCCAACGTCCTGACTTTC; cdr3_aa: CASSPPGANVLTF
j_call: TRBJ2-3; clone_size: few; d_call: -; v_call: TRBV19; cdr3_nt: TGTGCCAGTAGTAATATCCTCACTAGCACAGATACGCAGTATTTT; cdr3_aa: CASSNILTSTDTQYF
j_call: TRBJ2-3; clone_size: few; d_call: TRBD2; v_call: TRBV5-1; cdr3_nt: TGCGCCAGCAGCCCGGGACTAGCGGGAGGCACAGATACGCAGTATTTT; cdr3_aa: CASSPGLAGGTDTQYF
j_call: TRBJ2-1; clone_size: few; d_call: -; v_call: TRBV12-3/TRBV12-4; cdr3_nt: TGTGCCAGCAGTCAGGACAAGAACAATGAGCAGTTCTTC; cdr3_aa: CASSQDKNNEQFF
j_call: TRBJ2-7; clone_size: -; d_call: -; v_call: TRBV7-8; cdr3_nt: TGTGCCAGCAGCCTAAAACGACAGACCCCCTACGAGCAGTACTTC; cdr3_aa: CASSLKRQTPYEQYF
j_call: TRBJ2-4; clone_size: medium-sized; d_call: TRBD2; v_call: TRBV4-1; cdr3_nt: TGCGCCAGCAGCCATGGGCTAGCGGGGAAAAACATTCAGTACTTC; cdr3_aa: CASSHGLAGKNIQYF
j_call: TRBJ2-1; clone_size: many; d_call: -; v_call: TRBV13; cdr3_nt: TGTGCCAGCAGCTCTCAGGGGGCCCGGGAGGGCAATGAGCAGTTCTTC; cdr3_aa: CASSSQGAREGNEQFF
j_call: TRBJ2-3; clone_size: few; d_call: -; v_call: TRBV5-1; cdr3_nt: TGCGCCAGCAGCCTTAGGGATCTAGGCACAGATACGCAGTATTTT; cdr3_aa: CASSLRDLGTDTQYF
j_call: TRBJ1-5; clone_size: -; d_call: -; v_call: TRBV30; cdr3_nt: TGTGCCTGGAGTCCAACAGAACTCAATCAGCCCCAGCATTTT; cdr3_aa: CAWSPTELNQPQHF
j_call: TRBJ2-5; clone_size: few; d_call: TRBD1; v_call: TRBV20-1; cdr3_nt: TGCAGTGCTAGACCATTAGGACAGGGGATAGGGGAGACCCAGTACTTC; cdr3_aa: CSARPLGQGIGETQYF
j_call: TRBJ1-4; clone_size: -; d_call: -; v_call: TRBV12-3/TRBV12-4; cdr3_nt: TGTGCCAGCAGTTTATCCAGGTTGGGAACTAATGAAAAACTGTTTTTT; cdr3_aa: CASSLSRLGTNEKLFF
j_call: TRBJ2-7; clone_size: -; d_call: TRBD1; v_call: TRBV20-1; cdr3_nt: TGCAGTGCTGGACAGGGGGGCGGGGGTCACTACGAGCAGTACTTC; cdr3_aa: CSAGQGGGGHYEQYF
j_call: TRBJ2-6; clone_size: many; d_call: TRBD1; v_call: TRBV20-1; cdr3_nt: TGCAGTGCTAAGCAGGGGACAGGGGAACCTGGGGCCAACGTCCTGACTTTC; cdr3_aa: CSAKQGTGEPGANVLTF
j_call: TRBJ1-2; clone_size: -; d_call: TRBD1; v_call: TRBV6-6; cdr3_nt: TGTGCCAGCAGGTGGACAGGGAATGGCTACACCTTC; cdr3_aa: CASRWTGNGYTF
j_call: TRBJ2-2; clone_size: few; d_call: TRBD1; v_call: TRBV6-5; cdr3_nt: TGTGCCAGCGTCCGTTGGACAGGGGACAGCGGGGAGCTGTTTTTT; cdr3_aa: CASVRWTGDSGELFF
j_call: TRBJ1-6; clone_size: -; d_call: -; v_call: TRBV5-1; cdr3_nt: TGCGCCAGCAGCTTGGAGGCGGATTATAATTCACCCCTCCACTTT; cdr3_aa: CASSLEADYNSPLHF
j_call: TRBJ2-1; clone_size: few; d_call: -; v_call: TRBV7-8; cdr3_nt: TGTGCCAGCAGCCAACATAATGAGCAGTTCTTC; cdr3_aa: CASSQHNEQFF
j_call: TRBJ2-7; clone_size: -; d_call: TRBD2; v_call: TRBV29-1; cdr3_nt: TGCAGCGCCCGGGACTACTACGAGCAGTACTTC; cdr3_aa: CSARDYYEQYF
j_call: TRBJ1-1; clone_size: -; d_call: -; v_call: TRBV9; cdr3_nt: TGTGCCAGCAGCGTAGTAGAAGGTACTGAAGCTTTCTTT; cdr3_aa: CASSVVEGTEAFF
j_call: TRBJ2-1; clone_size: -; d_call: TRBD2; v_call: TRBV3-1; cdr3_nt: TGTGCCAGCAGTCTCCCGGGACTAGGTTTAAATGAGCAGTTCTTC; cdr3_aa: CASSLPGLGLNEQFF
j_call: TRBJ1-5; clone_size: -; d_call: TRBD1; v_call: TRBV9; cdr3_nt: TGTGCCAGCAGCGAAGGGGACCACGGGACAGTTGTTTTGCCGCCCCAGCATTTT; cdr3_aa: CASSEGDHGTVVLPPQHF
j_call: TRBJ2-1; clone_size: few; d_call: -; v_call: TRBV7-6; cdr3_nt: TGTGCCAGCAGCTTAGTCCTGGGGGTCAATGAGCAGTTCTTC; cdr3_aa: CASSLVLGVNEQFF
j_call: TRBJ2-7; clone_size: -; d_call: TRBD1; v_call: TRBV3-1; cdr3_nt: TGTGCCAGCAGCCAAGGTGCCGGGACAGGTCACTACGAGCAGTACTTC; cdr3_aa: CASSQGAGTGHYEQYF
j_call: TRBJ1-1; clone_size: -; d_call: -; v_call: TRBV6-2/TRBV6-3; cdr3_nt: TGTGCCAGCAGTTTCAGGGATTTGAGTGCTGAAGCTTTCTTT; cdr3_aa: CASSFRDLSAEAFF
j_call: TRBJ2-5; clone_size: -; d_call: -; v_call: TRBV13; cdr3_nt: TGTGCCAGCAGCGGTGAACTACTACAAGAGACCCAGTACTTC; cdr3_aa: CASSGELLQETQYF
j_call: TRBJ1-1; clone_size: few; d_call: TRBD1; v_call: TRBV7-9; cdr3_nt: TGTGCCAGCAGCACGGACAGGAGGAATCCGACTAACACTGAAGCTTTCTTT; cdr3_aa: CASSTDRRNPTNTEAFF
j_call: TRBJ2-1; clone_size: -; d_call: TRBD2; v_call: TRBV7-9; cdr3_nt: TGTGCCAGCAGCGCGAGGGGAGCTAGCGGGAGGAATGAGCAGTTCTTC; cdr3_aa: CASSARGASGRNEQFF
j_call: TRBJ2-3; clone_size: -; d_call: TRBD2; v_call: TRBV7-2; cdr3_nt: TGTGCCAGCAGGTCCGGGACTAGCGGGCTACCTAGCACAGATACGCAGTATTTT; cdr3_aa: CASRSGTSGLPSTDTQYF
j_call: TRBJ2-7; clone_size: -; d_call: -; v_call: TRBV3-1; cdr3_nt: TGTGCCAGCAGCCAAGACGGGAGTAACTACGAGCAGTACTTC; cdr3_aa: CASSQDGSNYEQYF
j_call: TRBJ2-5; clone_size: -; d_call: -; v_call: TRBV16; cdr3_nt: TGTGCCAGCAGCCAATCCCCCGGGGAGACCCAGTACTTC; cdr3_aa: CASSQSPGETQYF
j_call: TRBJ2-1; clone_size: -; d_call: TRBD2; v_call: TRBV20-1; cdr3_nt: TGCAGTGCTAGAGACTACGGGACTAGGGACAATGAGCAGTTCTTC; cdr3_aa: CSARDYGTRDNEQFF
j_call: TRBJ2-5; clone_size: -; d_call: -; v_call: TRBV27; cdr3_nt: TGTGCCAGCTCGTTAAGGTGGAGAGCCACCTCCGGAGAGACCCAGTACTTC; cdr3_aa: CASSLRWRATSGETQYF
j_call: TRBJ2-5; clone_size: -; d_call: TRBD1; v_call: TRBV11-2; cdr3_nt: TGTGCCAGCAGCGCGACAGGGGGCCGGCAAGAGACCCAGTACTTC; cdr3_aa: CASSATGGRQETQYF
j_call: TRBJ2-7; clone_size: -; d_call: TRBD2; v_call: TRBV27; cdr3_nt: TGTGCCAGCAGTCCACGACTAGCGGTTAGCTCCTACGAGCAGTACTTC; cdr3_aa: CASSPRLAVSSYEQYF
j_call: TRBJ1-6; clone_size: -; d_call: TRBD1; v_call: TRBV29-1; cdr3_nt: TGCAGCGCCCGACAGGGTGGAGCCCTCCACTTT; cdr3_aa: CSARQGGALHF
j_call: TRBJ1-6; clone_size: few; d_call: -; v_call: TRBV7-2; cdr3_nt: TGTGCCAGCAGCCCTAATAATATAGATTCACCCCTCCACTTT; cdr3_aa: CASSPNNIDSPLHF
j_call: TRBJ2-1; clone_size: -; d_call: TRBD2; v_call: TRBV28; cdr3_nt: TGTGCCAGCAGTACGACCGGGACTAGCAATGAGCAGTTCTTC; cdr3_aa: CASSTTGTSNEQFF
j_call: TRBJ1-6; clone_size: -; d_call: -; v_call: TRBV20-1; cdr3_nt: TGCAGTGCCACAGAGGCCAATTCACCCCTCCACTTT; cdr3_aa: CSATEANSPLHF
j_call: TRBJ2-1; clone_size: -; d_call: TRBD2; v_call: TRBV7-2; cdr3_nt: TGTGCCAGCAGCTTGGCCCCAGCGGGAGCTTCGGGAGAGCAGTTCTTC; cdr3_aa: CASSLAPAGASGEQFF
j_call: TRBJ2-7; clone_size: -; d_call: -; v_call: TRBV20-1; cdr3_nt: TGCAGTGCTACCCCAGGACATTCTGGGTCCTACGAGCAGTACTTC; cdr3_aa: CSATPGHSGSYEQYF
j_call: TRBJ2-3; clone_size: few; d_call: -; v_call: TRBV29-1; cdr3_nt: TGCAGCGCCGGGAAGGCAGATACGCAGTATTTT; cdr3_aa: CSAGKADTQYF
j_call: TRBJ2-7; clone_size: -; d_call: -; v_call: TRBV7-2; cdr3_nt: TGTGCCAACAGCTTCGGTAATGCGGCCTACGAGCAGTACTTC; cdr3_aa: CANSFGNAAYEQYF
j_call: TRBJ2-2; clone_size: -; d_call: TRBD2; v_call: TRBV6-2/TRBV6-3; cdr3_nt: TGTGCCAGCAGTACCCTCGGGAGGGTGGGACAGAACACCGGGGAGCTGTTTTTT; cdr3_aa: CASSTLGRVGQNTGELFF
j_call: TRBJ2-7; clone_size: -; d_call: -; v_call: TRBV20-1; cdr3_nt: TGCAGTGCTAGTTCTCGGGACCCCACCCAGGGGCAGTACTTC; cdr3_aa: CSASSRDPTQGQYF